The 14 T cell receptor beta chains presented below share a single source sample, sequenced in a study of OX40 agonist ivuxolimab in advanced cancers. TCRdb's table, derived via immunoSEQ multiplex PCR, lists solely in-frame clones and lacks some. The sample includes tens of thousands of clones, over 75% of them seen just once. The sample here was CD4+ or CD8+ T cells sorted from blood, taken in a trial of the OX40 agonist ivuxolimab. These receptors all stem from an adult with an advanced solid tumor such as melanoma, head and neck, liver or kidney cancer.

The V and J genes are TRBV5-1 and TRBJ2-7, with TRBD1 matching 11 bases. The CDR3 contains 15 residues. The germline gives CDR1 SGHRS, CDR2 YFSETQ. Trimming took 2 bases from V and 6 from J; bases not matched to a gene: 7. CDR3 residues: CASSLTGTGGTEQYF. Here the CDR3 DNA reads TGCGCCAGCAGCTTAACCGGGACAGGGGGGACCGAGCAGTACTTC. The complete variable domain, with remaining parts taken from reference TRBV5-1 and TRBJ2-7, reads KAGVTQTPRYLIKTRGQQVTLSCSPISGHRSVSWYQQTPGQGLQFLFEYFSETQRNKGNFPGRFSGRQFSNSRSEMNVSTLELGDSALYLCASSLTGTGGTEQYFGPGTRLTVT.

The gene calls are TRBV20-1 and TRBJ2-7; no firm D call. CDR1 and CDR2 from the germline V gene are DFQATT and SNEGSKA (reference sequence). CDR3 length: 11 amino acids. The chain's CDR3 is CSGAGESEQYF. The CDR3 nucleotides read TGCAGCGGCGCCGGTGAATCCGAGCAGTACTTC.

On this clone: Other DNA sequences from this sample encode an identical CDR3 as well. This chain uses TRBV5-4 with TRBJ1-2, with D possibly being TRBD1 (6 bases). The germline CDR1 and CDR2 sequences are SGHNT and YYREEE (reference sequence). With 0 bases removed from V and 2 bases from J, the gap between germline ends came to 8 bases. The CDR3 totals 14 residues. The chain's CDR3 is CASSLDRANYGYTF. CDR3 nucleotides: TGTGCCAGCAGCTTGGACAGGGCGAACTATGGCTACACCTTC.

This clone has only one observation. The rearrangement joins TRBV29-1 to TRBJ1-2, with a weak D call TRBD1 (5 bases). This CDR3 has 13 amino acids. Germline CDR1 and CDR2: SQVTM and ANQGSEA. Trimming left V 8 bases short and J 5 bases short, with 18 bases between. CDR3 in amino acids: CSCSRDGRYGYTF. In nucleotides, the CDR3 is TGCAGCTGCTCCCGGGACGGACGGTATGGCTACACCTTC.

About this clone: The sample has other DNA sequences that encode this CDR3 too. CDR3 sequence (DNA): TGTGCCAGTAGTATGGGTCATGGGGGCAATCAGCCCCAGCATTTT. Protein sequence: CASSMGHGGNQPQHF. This chain connects TRBV19 to TRBJ1-5, with D unresolved. Germline CDR1 and CDR2: LNHDA and SQIVND (reference sequence). The ends were cut back, 3 bases at V and 2 bases at J, with 11 bases in the middle. CDR3 length: 15 amino acids.

The chain is built from TRBV11-2 and TRBJ1-1; D not certain. Germline lookup yields CDR1 SGHAT and CDR2 FQNNGV. The ends were cut back, 0 bases at V and 1 base at J, with 6 bases in the middle. The CDR3 has 14 amino acids. The CDR3 coding sequence is TGTGCCAGCAGCTTAGATCCAGGGAACACTGAAGCTTTCTTT. It encodes CASSLDPGNTEAFF.

V gene TRBV2 combines with J gene TRBJ2-2; D unresolved. Germline V gene sequence: CDR1 SNHLY, CDR2 FYNNEI. Trimming removed 4 bases from V and 5 bases from J, with 8 bases in between. There are 13 residues in the CDR3. CDR3 bases: TGTGCCAGCAGTGTCGGGTTTACCGGGGAGCTGTTTTTT. Translated: CASSVGFTGELFF.

The chain employs TRBV9 and TRBJ2-1; D is unresolved. Germline lookup yields CDR1 SGDLS and CDR2 YYNGEE. V was clipped by 3 bases and J by 4 bases, with 20 bases between them. The CDR3 length is 17 residues. CDR3 in amino acids: CASSALQRNSKYNEQFF. CDR3 nucleotide sequence: TGTGCCAGCAGCGCTTTACAGAGAAACAGTAAATACAATGAGCAGTTCTTC.

The rearrangement uses TRBV18 and TRBJ1-6; perhaps TRBD1 as D (5 bases). CDR3 length: 14 amino acids. With 3 bases removed from V and 8 bases from J, the gap between germline ends came to 11 bases. CDR1 and CDR2 from the germline V gene are KGHSH and LQKENI. CDR3 amino acids: CASSPSGGHSPLHF. The CDR3 coding sequence is TGTGCCAGCTCACCCTCCGGGGGACATTCACCCCTCCACTTT.

This clone was recorded only once. This rearrangement joins TRBV6-1 to TRBJ1-2, with D possibly matching TRBD1 (5 bases). This CDR3 comprises 15 residues. Looked up from germline, CDR1 is MNHNS and CDR2 is SASEGT. Trimming left V 1 base short and J 8 bases short, with 17 bases between. This CDR3 is CASSEGRIGWGGYTF. The CDR3 coding sequence is TGTGCCAGCAGTGAAGGGCGGATCGGATGGGGGGGCTACACCTTC.

This clone has just a few counts. The V call is TRBV29-1, the J call TRBJ1-1; D is unclear. Looked up from germline, CDR1 is SQVTM and CDR2 is ANQGSEA. V dropped 6 bases and J dropped 1 base, with 3 bases sitting between them. This CDR3 has 10 residues. CDR3 in DNA: TGCAGCGTCCAGAACACTGAAGCTTTCTTT. It codes for CSVQNTEAFF.

This clone was seen once. The rearrangement joins TRBV11-2 to TRBJ1-3, with TRBD1 matching over 7 bases. This CDR3 comprises 14 residues. Trimming removed 2 bases from V and 4 bases from J; junction bases left unmatched: 2. Germline V gene lookup returns CDR1 SGHAT and CDR2 FQNNGV. Here the CDR3 reads CASSLSTGGNTIYF. In DNA, the CDR3 is TGTGCCAGCAGCTTATCGACAGGGGGAAACACCATATATTTT.

The rearrangement links TRBV7-3 to TRBJ2-3; tentative D call: TRBD1 (5 bases). V was clipped by 0 bases and J by 3 bases, with 10 bases between them. This CDR3 spans 15 amino acids. CDR1 SGHTA and CDR2 FQGTGA come from the germline V gene. CDR3 loop: CASSLTGVTTDTQYF. The CDR3 nucleotides are TGTGCCAGCAGCTTAACAGGGGTTACTACAGATACGCAGTATTTT. Supplemented by reference TRBV7-3 and TRBJ2-3, the full variable domain reads GAGVSQTPSNKVTEKGKYVELRCDPISGHTALYWYRQSLGQGPEFLIYFQGTGAADDSGLPNDRFFAVRPEGSVSTLKIQRTERGDSAVYLCASSLTGVTTDTQYFGPGTRLTVL.

The genes are TRBV7-8 and TRBJ2-7; the match to TRBD2 covers 10 bases. CDR1 is SGHVS and CDR2 is FQNEAQ in the germline V gene. The CDR3 spans 16 residues. V trimming: 0 bases; J trimming: 3 bases; junction bases outside the gene matches: 5. In DNA form, the CDR3 reads TGTGCCAGCAGCTTAGCTTTGAGGACTAGCGGCTACGAGCAGTACTTC. This codes for CASSLALRTSGYEQYF.